This TCR beta chain was identified in a study of shared clonotypes between healthy human individuals (dated by TCRdb to about 2020). Study-wide context: The cohort included three men and a couple of women between 18 and 49 years of age. For each donor, three plates each were used for CD4 naive and CD4 memory, two plates were used for CD8 naive, and one plate was used for CD8 memory. To estimate repertoire size and how much clonotypes are shared between individuals, the study performed deep sequencing of blood TCR repertoires from roughly five healthy adults. Libraries were prepared and TCR repertoires were sequenced by different laboratories using diverse techniques, in order to increase sequencing depth and limit assay-specific biases. Per donor, leukapheresis produced somewhere between about 0.8 and 9 billion PBMCs. General study outcomes and caveats: The small number of donors limited the genetic and exposure-history diversity represented. Across a few donors, roughly 5.4% of naive CD4, approximately 3.6% of naive CD8, 2.3% of memory CD4, and 0.4% to 0.45% of memory CD8 clonotypes were shared. Rarefaction of sorted-subset datasets indicated incomplete sequencing despite the large sequencing depth. Pairwise subsampling indicated that sequencing depth was expected to affect the degree of clonotype sharing among donors. Sampling was restricted to blood, and TCR repertoires in tissue are likely to differ from TCR repertoires in blood. Larger estimated clonotype richness was generally found for naive subsets than for memory subsets. Clonotypes shared by all four sorted-subset donors showed higher generation probabilities than non-shared clonotypes.

A note on this clone: Its recognized antigen is unknown. Base qualities are missing; no much larger clone stands one base away.

For the CD8 naive samples, CD45RO-negative cells were positively selected for CCR7, yielding a CD45RA+CCR7+ population from which TemRA cells were excluded. The donors were healthy, HIV-negative adults with no recently reported acute infections or vaccinations. Every donor was a Caucasian adult residing in Nashville, Tennessee, USA. Blood was obtained by leukapheresis, after which PBMCs were separated by Ficoll-Histopaque density gradient centrifugation and cryopreserved in liquid nitrogen vapor phase. Analytical flow cytometry was used to check the purity and quantity of every magnetically sorted T cell population. Genomic DNA was isolated from every sorted fraction and measured by UV absorbance on a Nanodrop 2000c. Using the deep immunoSEQ assay, multiplex PCR amplified TCR CDR3 regions from genomic DNA. Extracted genomic DNA from each cell subset was distributed evenly across all wells of several immunoSEQ 96-well plates, and each plate was treated as a replicate. For sorted subsets, about 210 ng of genomic DNA, equivalent to some 33,000 T cell genomes, went into each replicate PCR. Purified libraries were measured with a Qubit 3.0 fluorometer, size-checked on a Bioanalyzer 2100, and measured again with the KAPA Library Quantification kit. Every immunoSEQ 96-well plate was sequenced on a dedicated single-read 150-cycle Illumina NextSeq 550 flow cell. Per the original workflow: Because only junctional sequences without quality scores were contained in the immunoSEQ output, filtering matching that applied to full-length reads could not be performed. Sequences were annotated with PyIR, a Python wrapper for IgBLAST v1.9, and V/J genes and CDR3 were assigned using IMGT germline references. Reads were filtered out if the reads had weak V/J assignments (E-value above 1e-6), no CDR3, stop codons, out-of-frame junctions, or ambiguous translated residues. V3J clonotypes were defined as sequences sharing an identical inferred V gene, J gene, and CDR3 amino acid sequence. Percentage overlap between repertoires was calculated by dividing the number of shared unique clonotypes by the size of the smaller repertoire. Richness of each repertoire was evaluated using RTK rarefaction, the Chao1 estimator, and Recon v2.1 estimates of unobserved clonotypes. OLGA was used to compute generation probabilities for all TCRbeta clonotypes that the gDNA method yielded from a handful of donors. The source is immuneACCESS, and TCRdb retained only in-frame sequences with V and J called. Part of the clones is not carried over; for the studies checked, unresolved V genes explain less than half of this, and the remainder is unexplained. For V, J and clone size, that table is used; D and trimming come from the DNA. The sample table contains under 700,000 clones; only one count was recorded for roughly 95% of them. Approximately 0.12% of the sample comes from the top ten.

The germline V gene specifies SGHDN as CDR1 and FVKESK as CDR2. The CDR3 runs 17 residues from the cysteine to the phenylalanine. Only the CDR3 portion is preserved as DNA: 51 bases, with reading frame beginning at the first base. V sheds 1 base and J sheds 0 bases, leaving 12 bases between their ends. Sequencing was carried out using naive CD8+ T cells sorted from blood. In the paper's terms, the cell subset or site label means: CD45RA+CCR7+. The rearranged segments are TRBV14 and TRBJ2-2, with TRBD1 tentatively as D gene (5 bases match). This clonotype was sampled from a young woman in good health. The CDR3 loop reads CASSQAELGPNTGELFF. At the DNA level, the sequence is TGTGCCAGCAGCCAAGCTGAGTTGGGGCCGAACACCGGGGAGCTGTTTTTT. The full variable domain, with segments outside the CDR3 supplied by the reference TRBV14 and TRBJ2-2 proteins, appears as EAGVTQFPSHSVIEKGQTVTLRCDPISGHDNLYWYRRVMGKEIKFLLHFVKESKQDESGMPNNRFLAERTGGTYSTLKVQPAELEDSGVYFCASSQAELGPNTGELFFGEGSRLTVL.